This entry features one T cell receptor (beta chain) sequence. This record belongs to a study of blood T cell repertoires in COVID-19. About the research overall: Sites across the United States, Italy and Spain contributed samples from acute and convalescent COVID-19.

The CDR3 is made up of 13 amino acids. V gave up 3 bases and J gave up 6 bases, with 12 bases separating them. Germline lookup yields CDR1 DFQATT and CDR2 SNEGSKA (reference sequence). Produced via immunoSEQ multiplex PCR; TCRdb's table is partial and in-frame only. The data show roughly 250,000 clones, roughly 88% seen once. The TCR sequence derives from a woman aged 40 to 50 with acute COVID-19. The source material was PBMCs or T cells enriched from blood (not recorded which). V is TRBV20-1 and J is TRBJ1-5; the D is unclear. The CDR3 DNA follows: TGCAGTGCTAGTAGGGCGGGGATTCAGCCCCAGCATTTT. Amino acids: CSASRAGIQPQHF.